This T cell receptor beta chain was captured in a study of Graves' ophthalmopathy and Graves' hyperthyroidism. On the study more broadly: Stable hyperthyroidism was defined by absence of ophthalmopathy within 18 months of follow-up. Whole-study results and caveats: Classification of ophthalmopathy versus stable hyperthyroidism by a 13-signature model yielded around 88% sensitivity and about 83% specificity.

This clonotype was seen ten or more times. What it binds is unknown. Diagnostic conclusions were grounded in clinical symptoms, serum thyroxine, TRAb, thyroid ultrasound and orbital computed tomography. V was clipped by 4 bases and J by 6 bases, with 7 bases between them. Germline CDR1 LNHNV, CDR2 YYDKDF (reference sequence). The CDR3 is made up of 11 amino acids. Beta-chain TCR CDR3 regions were amplified from RNA transcripts. The workflow started with a first-round RT-PCR run with HTBI primers and then moved on to a second-round multiplex PCR. TCRdb processed the multiplex PCR reads anew with MiXCR; each CDR3 protein has one entry. The sample has over a million distinct CDR3 sequences, around a third seen once.

This receptor was identified in an adult man with Graves' hyperthyroidism. Sequenced sample: peripheral blood or thyroid tissue (not recorded which). This chain uses TRBV15 with TRBJ2-7; D might be TRBD2 (5 bases). The CDR3 sequence: CATSKEVEQYF. CDR3 in DNA: TGTGCCACCAGCAAGGAGGTCGAGCAGTACTTC.